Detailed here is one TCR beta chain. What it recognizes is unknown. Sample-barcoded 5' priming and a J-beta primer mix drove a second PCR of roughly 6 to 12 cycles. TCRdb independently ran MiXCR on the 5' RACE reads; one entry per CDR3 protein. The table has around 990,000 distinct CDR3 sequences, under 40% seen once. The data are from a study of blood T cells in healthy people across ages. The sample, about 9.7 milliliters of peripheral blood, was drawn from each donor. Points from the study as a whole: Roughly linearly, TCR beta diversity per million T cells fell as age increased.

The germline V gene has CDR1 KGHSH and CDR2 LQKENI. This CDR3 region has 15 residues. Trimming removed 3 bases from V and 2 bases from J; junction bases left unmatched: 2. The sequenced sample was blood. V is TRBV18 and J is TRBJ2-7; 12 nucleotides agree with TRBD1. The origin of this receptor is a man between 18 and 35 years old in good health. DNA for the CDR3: TGTGCCAGCTCACCGGGACAGGGGGCCCCCTACGAGCAGTACTTC. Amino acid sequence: CASSPGQGAPYEQYF.